This TCR beta chain emerged from a study of T-cell memory formation after mild COVID-19. The overall study: Each donor largely had its own TCR clusters. Overall study findings and caveats: Among CD4+ contracting clones, most were CM and EM, and CD8+ ones EMRA.

One entry per CDR3 protein results from TCRdb running MiXCR on the 5' RACE reads. There are about 210,000 distinct CDR3 sequences in the sample; over 9.5% occur only once, and 3% to 3.5% lies in the top ten. Germline V gene data show CDR1 as MGHRA and CDR2 as YSYEKL. The CDR3 runs 17 residues. V lost 4 bases and J lost 5, with 18 bases in between. Notes on this clonotype: Its specificity is unknown.

The receptor was derived from a man aged 18 to 30 who had mild COVID-19 (a few samples of this study predate the infection). Cell type and time point are not known. V and J are TRBV4-1 and TRBJ1-6; possibly TRBD1 for D (5 bases). Sequencing was done on a sample of PBMCs or a T cell subset sorted from them (not recorded which). CDR3 nucleotides: TGCGCCAGCAGCCTAGGTCCGGGACCGCCGAATAATTCACCCCTCCACTTT. It specifies CASSLGPGPPNNSPLHF.